This T cell receptor beta chain was sequenced during a study of T-cell reconstitution after alpha-beta-depleted transplantation in children. Germline assignment: CDR1 LGHNA and CDR2 YNFKEQ. The CDR3 is 22 amino acids. V was trimmed by 5 bases and J by 0 bases, leaving 29 bases between them. Researchers prepared the TCRbeta library using unique molecular identifiers, the study reports. TCRdb reprocessed the PCR reads via MiXCR and lists one record per CDR3 protein. Among roughly 490,000 distinct CDR3 sequences listed, over 9.5% were seen once. V usage is TRBV4-2 and J usage is TRBJ2-6; D possibly matches TRBD1 or TRBD2 (6 bases each). Sequenced here: PBMCs, mostly from graft donor cells, sampled 180 days after TCRalphabeta/CD19-depleted stem cell transplant. This clonotype originated in a female patient aged 2-15 years who had a stem cell transplant for aplastic anemia, so the T cells may come from the graft donor. CDR3 residues: CASSVSTRRGGMLSSGANVLTF. The DNA of the CDR3 is TGTGCCAGCAGCGTCTCTACTCGCAGGGGCGGGATGTTAAGCTCTGGGGCCAACGTCCTGACTTTC.